A single sample is the source of the 10 T cell receptor beta chains below, sequenced in a study of shared clonotypes between healthy human individuals. Clones were read by immunoSEQ multiplex PCR, and TCRdb kept only the in-frame ones, dropping some. Of approximately 2,000,000 clones listed, roughly 92% are singletons. The sample comprised naive CD4+ T cells from PBMCs. The subset is: CD45RA+ positively selected. Every receptor here comes from a man younger than 35 in good health. Some clones in this sample may be carry-over from other donors' samples.

This chain links TRBV7-3 with TRBJ2-6; D remains ambiguous. The V end was cut by 5 bases, the J end by 4 bases, with 12 bases between. Per germline, CDR1 SGHTA and CDR2 FQGTGA. CDR3 length: 15 residues. Here the CDR3 DNA reads TGTGCCAGCAGCCCCAGTTTCCCCGGGGCCAACGTCCTGACTTTC. Its protein product is CASSPSFPGANVLTF.

V and J are TRBV28 and TRBJ1-1, with D tentatively TRBD1 (6 bases). The germline gives CDR1 MDHEN, CDR2 SYDVKM. The CDR3 is 16 amino acids. Trimming stripped 6 bases from V and 1 base from J, with 18 bases between. As DNA, the CDR3 is TGTGCCAGCAGCCAAGGGGGAGATCTAGGGAACACTGAAGCTTTCTTT. Residues: CASSQGGDLGNTEAFF.

The chain couples TRBV2 to TRBJ1-1, with TRBD1 matching over 7 bases. The CDR3 length is 13 residues. V shed 0 bases and J 11 bases; nucleotides not matched to a gene: 6. Looked up from germline, CDR1 is SNHLY and CDR2 is FYNNEI. The CDR3 region is CASSEAVSGGAFF. Written as DNA, the CDR3 is TGTGCCAGCAGTGAAGCGGTATCAGGGGGGGCTTTCTTT.

The rearrangement links TRBV29-1 to TRBJ2-1; D unclear. Trimming removed 5 bases from V and 2 bases from J, with 13 bases in between. Germline assignment: CDR1 SQVTM and CDR2 ANQGSEA. This CDR3 contains 14 residues. The CDR3 nucleotides are TGCAGCGTTATTACGGAACGTGCCTACAATGAGCAGTTCTTC. It yields the protein CSVITERAYNEQFF.

V and J are TRBV5-5 and TRBJ1-4; 8 positions match TRBD1. The CDR3 contains 15 residues. Trimming took 1 base from V and 7 from J; bases not matched to a gene: 6. Germline lookup yields CDR1 SGHKS and CDR2 YYEKEE (reference sequence). The CDR3 here is CASSLRTGSLEKLFF. DNA of the CDR3: TGTGCCAGCAGCTTGCGGACAGGGTCCCTTGAAAAACTGTTTTTT.

The chain uses TRBV10-1 and TRBJ2-2; a weak D match, TRBD1 (6 bases). V lost 6 bases and J lost 0, with 11 bases in between. The V gene's germline CDR1 is WNHNN and CDR2 SYGVQD (reference sequence). This CDR3 is 15 amino acids long. CDR3 in amino acids: CASSMDSTNTGELFF. In nucleotides, the CDR3 is TGCGCCAGCAGCATGGACAGCACGAACACCGGGGAGCTGTTTTTT.

The gene calls are TRBV28 and TRBJ2-3, with D perhaps given as TRBD1 or TRBD2 (7 bases each). The CDR3 has 15 amino acids. The germline gives CDR1 MDHEN, CDR2 SYDVKM. Deletions cut 6 bases from V and 5 bases from J, with 18 bases between. CDR3 bases: TGTGCCAGCAGGCCCAGGGGGGGGGCCAAAGATACGCAGTATTTT. This gives the protein CASRPRGGAKDTQYF.

The gene calls are TRBV4-3 and TRBJ2-7; TRBD2 aligns across 8 bases. J was trimmed by 2 bases and V by 1 base; bases with no gene match: 7. Germline assignment: CDR1 LGHNA and CDR2 YSLEER. The CDR3 has 16 residues. This chain's CDR3 is CASSQGSGLGAYEQYF. The CDR3 DNA reads TGCGCCAGCAGCCAAGGCTCGGGACTAGGAGCCTACGAGCAGTACTTC.

V and J are TRBV5-4 and TRBJ2-2, with D possibly matching TRBD2 (6 bases). V lost 4 bases to trimming and J lost 0 bases, with 16 bases between them. This CDR3 contains 17 residues. Per the germline V gene, CDR1 is SGHNT and CDR2 is YYREEE (reference sequence). This chain's CDR3 is CASSKLGGRPNTGELFF. CDR3 coding DNA: TGTGCCAGCAGCAAGCTGGGGGGACGGCCGAACACCGGGGAGCTGTTTTTT.

This chain uses TRBV19 with TRBJ2-7; D is undetermined. Germline V CDR1 and CDR2: LNHDA, SQIVND (reference sequence). The V and J ends lost 3 bases and 4 bases respectively, with 16 bases between them. The CDR3 is 15 residues long. CDR3 nucleotide sequence: TGTGCCAGTAGTATTACGTCGACTGGAAGATACGAGCAGTACTTC. Protein product: CASSITSTGRYEQYF.